Only a few counts were recorded for the clone carrying this T cell receptor (beta chain). This sample is drawn from a study of T cells after yellow fever vaccination. Study at large: It was SMART-Seq v4 Ultra Low Input that prepared the fractions with low cell numbers.

Template-switching 5'RACE yielded the TCR cDNA; a universal primer site and UMIs were added in the process. MiXCR, run by TCRdb on the 5' RACE reads, gives a single entry per CDR3 protein. The sample comprises about 320,000 distinct CDR3 sequences, 3.5% to 5% of which are singletons, and approximately 19% rests with the top ten. This CDR3 is built from 16 residues. The J segment lost 3 bases and the V segment lost 2 bases, leaving 5 bases of the junction unmatched. Per germline, CDR1 MNHNS and CDR2 SASEGT. V gene TRBV6-1 combines with J gene TRBJ1-5; the match to TRBD1 covers 9 bases. The specimen comprised PBMCs, sampled 15 days after the yellow fever booster vaccination. This sequence originates from a man aged 18 to 30 who received the YFV17D yellow fever vaccine. In DNA, the CDR3 is TGTGCCAGCAGTGAACCGGGACAGGGTCCCAATCAGCCCCAGCATTTT. This translates into CASSEPGQGPNQPQHF.